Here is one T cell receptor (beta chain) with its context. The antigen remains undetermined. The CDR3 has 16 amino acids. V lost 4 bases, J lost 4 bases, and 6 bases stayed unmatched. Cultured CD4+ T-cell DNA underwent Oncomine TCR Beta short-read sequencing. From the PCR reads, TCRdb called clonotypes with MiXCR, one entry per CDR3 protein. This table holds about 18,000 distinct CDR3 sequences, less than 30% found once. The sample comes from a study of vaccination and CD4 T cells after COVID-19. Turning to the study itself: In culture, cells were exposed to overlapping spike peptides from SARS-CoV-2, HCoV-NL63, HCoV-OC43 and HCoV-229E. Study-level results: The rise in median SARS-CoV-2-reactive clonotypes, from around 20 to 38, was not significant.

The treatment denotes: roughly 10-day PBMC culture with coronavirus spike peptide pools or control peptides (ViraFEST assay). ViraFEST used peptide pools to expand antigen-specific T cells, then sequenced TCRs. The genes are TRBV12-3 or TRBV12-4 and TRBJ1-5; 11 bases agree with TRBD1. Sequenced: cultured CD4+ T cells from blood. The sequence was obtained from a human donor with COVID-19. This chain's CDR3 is CASSYRTGGMNQPQHF. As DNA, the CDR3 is TGTGCCAGCAGTTATAGGACAGGGGGCATGAATCAGCCCCAGCATTTT.